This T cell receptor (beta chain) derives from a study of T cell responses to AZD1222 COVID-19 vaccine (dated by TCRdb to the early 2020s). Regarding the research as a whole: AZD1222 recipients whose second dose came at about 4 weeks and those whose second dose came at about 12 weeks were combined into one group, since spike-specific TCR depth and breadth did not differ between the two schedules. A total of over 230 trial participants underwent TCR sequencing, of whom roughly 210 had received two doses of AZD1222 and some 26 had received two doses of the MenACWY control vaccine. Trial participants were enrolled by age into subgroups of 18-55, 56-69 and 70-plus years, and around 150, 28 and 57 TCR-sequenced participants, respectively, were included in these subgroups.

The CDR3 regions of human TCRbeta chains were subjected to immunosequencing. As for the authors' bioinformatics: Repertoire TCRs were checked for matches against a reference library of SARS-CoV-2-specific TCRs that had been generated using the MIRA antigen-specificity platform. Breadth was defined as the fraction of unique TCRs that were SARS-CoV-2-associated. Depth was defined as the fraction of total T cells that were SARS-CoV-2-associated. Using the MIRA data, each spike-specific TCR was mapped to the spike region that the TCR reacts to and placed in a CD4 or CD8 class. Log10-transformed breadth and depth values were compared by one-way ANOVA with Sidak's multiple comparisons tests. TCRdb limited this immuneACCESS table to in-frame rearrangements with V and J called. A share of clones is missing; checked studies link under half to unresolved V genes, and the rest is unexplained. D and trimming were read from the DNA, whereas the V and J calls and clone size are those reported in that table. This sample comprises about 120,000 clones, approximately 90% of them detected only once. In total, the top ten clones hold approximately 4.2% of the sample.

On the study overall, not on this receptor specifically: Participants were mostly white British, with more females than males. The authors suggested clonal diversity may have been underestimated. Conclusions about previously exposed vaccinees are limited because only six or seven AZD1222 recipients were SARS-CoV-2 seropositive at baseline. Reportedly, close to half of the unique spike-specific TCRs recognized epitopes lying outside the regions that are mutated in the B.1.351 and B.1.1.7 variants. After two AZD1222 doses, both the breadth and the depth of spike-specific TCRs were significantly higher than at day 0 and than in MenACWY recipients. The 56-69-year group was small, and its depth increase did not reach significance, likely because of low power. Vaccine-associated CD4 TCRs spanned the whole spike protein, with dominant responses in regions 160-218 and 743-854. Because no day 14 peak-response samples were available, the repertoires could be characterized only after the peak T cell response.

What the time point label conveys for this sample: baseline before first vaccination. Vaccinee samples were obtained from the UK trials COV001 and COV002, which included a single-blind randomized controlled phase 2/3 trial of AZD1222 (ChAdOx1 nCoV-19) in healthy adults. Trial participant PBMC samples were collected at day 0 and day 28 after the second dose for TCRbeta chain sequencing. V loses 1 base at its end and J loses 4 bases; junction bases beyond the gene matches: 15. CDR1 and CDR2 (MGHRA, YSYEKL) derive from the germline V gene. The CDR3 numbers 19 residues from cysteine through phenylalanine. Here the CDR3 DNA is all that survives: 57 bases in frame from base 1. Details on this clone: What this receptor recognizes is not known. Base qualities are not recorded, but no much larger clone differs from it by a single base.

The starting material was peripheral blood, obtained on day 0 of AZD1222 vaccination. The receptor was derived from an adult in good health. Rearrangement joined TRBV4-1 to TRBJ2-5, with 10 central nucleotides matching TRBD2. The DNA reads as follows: TGCGCCAGCAGCCAAGGGGGTAGCGGGGGGCTCAGGCCTGGAGAGACCCAGTACTTC. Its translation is CASSQGGSGGLRPGETQYF.